Following are 3 T cell receptor beta chains from one sample sequenced in a study of T cells in Graves' hyperthyroidism and ophthalmopathy. TCR beta CDR3 regions were amplified from RNA. HTBI primers were employed in a first-round RT-PCR of the TCR CDR3. Using its own MiXCR run on the multiplex PCR reads, TCRdb lists one record per CDR3 protein. The table lists about 350,000 distinct CDR3 sequences, over 15% of them singletons. What was sequenced was blood. These receptors were obtained from a woman in her thirties or forties with Graves' ophthalmopathy.

There are many counts of this clonotype. The V and J genes are TRBV20-1 and TRBJ2-5, with 8 bases lining up with TRBD1. CDR3 size: 17 residues. Germline loops: CDR1 DFQATT, CDR2 SNEGSKA (reference sequence). V was pared by 1 base and J by 4 bases, with 14 bases of the junction left unmatched. The chain's CDR3 is CSARVSQDREARETQYF. CDR3 nucleotide sequence: TGCAGTGCTAGAGTTTCCCAGGACAGGGAAGCGCGAGAGACCCAGTACTTC.

At least ten counts were recorded for this clonotype. The rearrangement joins TRBV28 to TRBJ2-2, with 9 bases matching TRBD2. Germline lookup yields CDR1 MDHEN and CDR2 SYDVKM. V shed 5 bases and J 10 bases; nucleotides not matched to a gene: 8. CDR3 length: 14 amino acids. The CDR3 bases are TGTGCCAGCAGTCGACTAGCGGTGCGCCTGGAGCTGTTTTTT. This translates into CASSRLAVRLELFF.

In this sample, this clonotype turned up many times. J is TRBJ1-1 and V is TRBV11-2; D remains ambiguous. CDR3 length: 16 amino acids. Germline loops: CDR1 SGHAT, CDR2 FQNNGV. Trimming took off 0 bases at V and 5 bases at J, with 16 bases between the two ends. CDR3 DNA: TGTGCCAGCAGCTTAGAGGGCGCCCCTTGGGATACTGAAGCTTTCTTT. Its protein is CASSLEGAPWDTEAFF.